This T cell receptor beta chain was sequenced during a study of cytomegalovirus exposure and HLA in healthy donors. Whole-study results and caveats: Fewer N-insertions than the roughly 650-donor mean were reportedly shown by an Asian-associated ancestry cluster in a later analysis.

Trimming removed 6 bases from V and 3 bases from J, with 11 bases in between. The CDR3 contains 13 residues. In germline, CDR1 is WSHSY, CDR2 SAAADI. In the PCR, 60 Vbeta and 13 Jbeta primers were used. Sequencing was performed with immunoSEQ multiplex PCR; in TCRdb, only in-frame clones are kept and a portion is missing. The data show 150,000 to 200,000 clones, approximately 88% seen once. As regards this clone: Its antigen is unidentified.

The chain combines TRBV10-2 with TRBJ1-2, with D perhaps TRBD1 (6 bases). This clonotype was sampled from a woman between 18 and 30 years old in good health and CMV-seronegative. Sequencing was performed on PBMCs. CDR3 protein: CASSRQVDYGYTF. In DNA form, the CDR3 reads TGCGCCAGCAGCCGACAGGTTGACTATGGCTACACCTTC.